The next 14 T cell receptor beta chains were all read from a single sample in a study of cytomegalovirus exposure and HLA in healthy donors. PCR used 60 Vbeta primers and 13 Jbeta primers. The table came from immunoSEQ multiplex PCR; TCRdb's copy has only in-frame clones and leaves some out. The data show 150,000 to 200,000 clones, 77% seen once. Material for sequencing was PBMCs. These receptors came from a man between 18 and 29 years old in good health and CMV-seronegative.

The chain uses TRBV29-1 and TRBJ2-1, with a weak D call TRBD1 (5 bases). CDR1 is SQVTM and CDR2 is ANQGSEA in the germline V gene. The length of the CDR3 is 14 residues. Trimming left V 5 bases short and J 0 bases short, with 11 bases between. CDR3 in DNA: TGCAGCGTTAATGGGGCAAGCTCCTACAATGAGCAGTTCTTC. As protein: CSVNGASSYNEQFF.

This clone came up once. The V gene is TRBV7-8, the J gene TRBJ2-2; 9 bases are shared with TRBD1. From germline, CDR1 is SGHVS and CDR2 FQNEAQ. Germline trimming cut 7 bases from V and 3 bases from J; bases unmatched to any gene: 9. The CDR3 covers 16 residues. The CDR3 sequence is CASKATGGVDTGELFF. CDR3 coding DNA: TGTGCCAGCAAAGCGACAGGGGGGGTCGACACCGGGGAGCTGTTTTTT. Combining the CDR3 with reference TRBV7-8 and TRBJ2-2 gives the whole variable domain GAGVSQSPRYKVAKRGQDVALRCDPISGHVSLFWYQQALGQGPEFLTYFQNEAQLDKSGLPSDRFFAERPEGSVSTLKIQRTQQEDSAVYLCASKATGGVDTGELFFGEGSRLTVL.

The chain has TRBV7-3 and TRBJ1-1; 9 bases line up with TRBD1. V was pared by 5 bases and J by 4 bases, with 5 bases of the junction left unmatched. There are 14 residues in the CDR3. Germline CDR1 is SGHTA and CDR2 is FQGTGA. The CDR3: CASSTGTGSTEAFF. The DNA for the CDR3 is TGTGCCAGCAGCACCGGGACAGGGAGCACTGAAGCTTTCTTT.

CDR3 in amino acids: CASSRRTAYRSGANVLTF. The CDR3 bases are TGCGCCAGCAGCCGTAGGACAGCCTACCGCTCTGGGGCCAACGTCCTGACTTTC. The chain combines TRBV4-3 with TRBJ2-6; possibly TRBD1 for D (6 bases). Germline lookup yields CDR1 LGHNA and CDR2 YSLEER. Trimming shortened V by 4 bases and J by 0 bases, and 16 bases separated the two germline ends. The CDR3 contains 18 residues.

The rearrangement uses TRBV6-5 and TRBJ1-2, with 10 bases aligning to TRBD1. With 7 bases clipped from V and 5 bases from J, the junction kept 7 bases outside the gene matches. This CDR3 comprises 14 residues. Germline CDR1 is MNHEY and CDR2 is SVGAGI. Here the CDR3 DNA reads TGTGCCAGCACCCGGACAGGGGGAATTTATGGCTACACCTTC. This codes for CASTRTGGIYGYTF.

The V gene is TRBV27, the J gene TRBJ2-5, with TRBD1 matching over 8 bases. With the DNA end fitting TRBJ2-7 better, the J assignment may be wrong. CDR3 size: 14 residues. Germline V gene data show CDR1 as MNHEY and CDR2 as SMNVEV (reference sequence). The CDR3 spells CASRGTGRHYEQYF. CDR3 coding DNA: TGTGCCAGCAGGGGGACAGGACGACATTACGAGCAGTACTTC.

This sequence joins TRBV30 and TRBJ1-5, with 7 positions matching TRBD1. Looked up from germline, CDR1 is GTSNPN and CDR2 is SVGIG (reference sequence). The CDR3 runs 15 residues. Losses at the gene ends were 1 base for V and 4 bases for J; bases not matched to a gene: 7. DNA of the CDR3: TGTGCCTGGAGTGGGCGAGGGGGCTCGAATCAGCCCCAGCATTTT. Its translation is CAWSGRGGSNQPQHF.

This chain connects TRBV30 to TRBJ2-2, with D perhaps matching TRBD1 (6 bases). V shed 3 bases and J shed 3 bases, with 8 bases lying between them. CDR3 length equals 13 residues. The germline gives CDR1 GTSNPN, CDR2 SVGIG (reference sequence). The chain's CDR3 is CAWRGAHTGELFF. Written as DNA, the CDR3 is TGTGCCTGGAGGGGGGCACACACCGGGGAGCTGTTTTTT.

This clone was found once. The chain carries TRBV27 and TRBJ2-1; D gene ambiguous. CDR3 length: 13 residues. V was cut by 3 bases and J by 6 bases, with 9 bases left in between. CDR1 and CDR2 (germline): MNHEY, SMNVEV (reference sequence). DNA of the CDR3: TGTGCCAGCAGTTTTACAGCCCTCAATGAGCAGTTCTTC. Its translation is CASSFTALNEQFF.

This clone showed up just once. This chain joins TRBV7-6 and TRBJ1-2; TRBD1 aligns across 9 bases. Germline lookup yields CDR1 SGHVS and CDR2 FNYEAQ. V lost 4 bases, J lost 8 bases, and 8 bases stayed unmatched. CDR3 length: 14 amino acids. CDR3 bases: TGTGCCAGCAGCTCGGGACAGGGATCCGCCGGCTACACCTTC. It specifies CASSSGQGSAGYTF.

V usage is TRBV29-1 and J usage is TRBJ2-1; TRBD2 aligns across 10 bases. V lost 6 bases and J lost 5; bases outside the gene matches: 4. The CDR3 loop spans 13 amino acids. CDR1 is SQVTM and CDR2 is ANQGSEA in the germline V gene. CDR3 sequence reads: CSVWTSGHNEQFF. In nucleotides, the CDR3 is TGCAGCGTGTGGACTAGCGGACACAATGAGCAGTTCTTC.

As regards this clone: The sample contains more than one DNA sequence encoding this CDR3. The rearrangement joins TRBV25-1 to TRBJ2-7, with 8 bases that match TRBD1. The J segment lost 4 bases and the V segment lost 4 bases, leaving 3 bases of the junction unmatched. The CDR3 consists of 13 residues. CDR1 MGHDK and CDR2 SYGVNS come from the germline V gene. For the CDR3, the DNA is TGTGCCAGCAGTGTGACAGGGGTTTACGAGCAGTACTTC. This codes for CASSVTGVYEQYF.

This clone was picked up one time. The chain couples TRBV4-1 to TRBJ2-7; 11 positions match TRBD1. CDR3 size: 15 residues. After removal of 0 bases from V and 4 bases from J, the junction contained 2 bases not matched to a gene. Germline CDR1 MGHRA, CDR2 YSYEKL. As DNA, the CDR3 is TGCGCCAGCAGCCAAGATGGACAGGGGGCATACGAGCAGTACTTC. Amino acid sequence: CASSQDGQGAYEQYF.

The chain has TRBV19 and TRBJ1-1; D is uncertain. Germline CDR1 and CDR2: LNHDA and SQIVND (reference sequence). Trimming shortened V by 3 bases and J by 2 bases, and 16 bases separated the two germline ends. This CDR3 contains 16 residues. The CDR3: CASSIDNRGLNTEAFF. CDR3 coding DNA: TGTGCCAGTAGTATCGATAATCGGGGTCTAAACACTGAAGCTTTCTTT.